This passage covers 20 T cell receptor beta chains from one sample sequenced in a study of CD8+CD57+ T cells in acquired aplastic anemia. Profiling of TCR beta VDJ combinations and CDR3 sequences used genomic DNA as template. One entry per CDR3 protein results from TCRdb running MiXCR on the reads. This table holds hundreds of thousands of distinct CDR3 sequences, about two thirds found once. Source material: sorted CD4+, CD8+, or CD8+CD57+ T cells (not recorded which) from PBMCs. Source of these receptors: a human donor in good health, serving as a control.

A word on this clonotype: Since the CDR3 does not end with the conserved phenylalanine or tryptophan, this likely comes from a read error. No DNA is shown, since the ends of the CDR3 on it are uncertain; the CDR3 is the one TCRdb lists. CDR3 sequence: CASSPGSYEEYG. V is TRBV7-3 and J is TRBJ2-7; the table's D call, TRBD1, has no DNA check behind it. The CDR3 spans 12 amino acids, including both terminal residues. Per the germline V gene, CDR1 is SGHTA and CDR2 is FQGTGA.

The V and J genes are TRBV9 and TRBJ1-2; D gene uncertain. The CDR3 has 13 residues. Germline CDR1 and CDR2: SGDLS and YYNGEE. Trimming stripped 9 bases from V and 7 bases from J, with 19 bases between. Here the CDR3 reads CATKERKLGGYTF. CDR3 DNA: TGTGCCACCAAGGAGCGGAAGCTGGGTGGCTACACCTTC. The full variable domain, in which reference TRBV9 and TRBJ1-2 provide the parts outside the CDR3, is DSGVTQTPKHLITATGQRVTLRCSPRSGDLSVYWYQQSLDQGLQFLIQYYNGEERAKGNILERFSAQQFPDLHSELNLSSLELGDSALYFCATKERKLGGYTFGSGTRLTVV.

Notes on this clonotype: A read error may account for a junction end that differs from germline. The chain combines TRBV2 with TRBJ1-5; D is undetermined. The CDR3 is 14 amino acids. Germline V gene lookup returns CDR1 SNHLY and CDR2 FYNNEI. The CDR3, as DNA: TGTGCCAGCAGCTCCCGCAGAAGTGATCAGCCCCAGCAATTT. As protein: CASSSRRSDQPQQF.

The chain carries TRBV11-2 and TRBJ1-1; D is unclear. This CDR3 is built from 15 residues. The germline gives CDR1 SGHAT, CDR2 FQNNGV. Trimming took 2 bases from V and 2 from J, leaving 12 bases between them. CDR3 in DNA: TGTGCCAGCAGCTTAACGCACCGAGAAAACACTGAAGCTTTCTTT. Its protein product is CASSLTHRENTEAFF.

The gene calls are TRBV2 and TRBJ2-5; D is unclear. The CDR3 runs to 14 residues. V lost 6 bases to trimming and J lost 5 bases, with 16 bases between them. Germline CDR1 is SNHLY and CDR2 is FYNNEI. The CDR3 here is CASSLTPSRETQYF. CDR3 sequence (DNA): TGTGCCAGCAGCTTGACCCCTTCGAGGGAGACCCAGTACTTC.

This clonotype was counted ten times or more. The chain recombines TRBV20-1 with TRBJ2-3; D is uncertain. Trimming left V 5 bases short and J 6 bases short, with 18 bases between. In germline, CDR1 is DFQATT, CDR2 SNEGSKA (reference sequence). The CDR3 has 14 amino acids. Here the CDR3 DNA reads TGCAGTGCTCATGGTAGACACCGAGAGGATACGCAGTATTTT. Amino acids: CSAHGRHREDTQYF.

In its sample, this clonotype was seen many times. The rearrangement links TRBV2 to TRBJ2-1; the D gene is possibly TRBD1 (5 bases). The CDR3 totals 16 residues. V was cut by 5 bases and J by 1 base, with 15 bases left in between. CDR1 is SNHLY, CDR2 FYNNEI, per germline. The DNA for the CDR3 is TGTGCCAGCAGTCAGGGAATTCAGGTATCCTACAATGAGCAGTTCTTC. It codes for CASSQGIQVSYNEQFF.

This chain uses TRBV7-2 with TRBJ2-5; D remains unclear. This CDR3 spans 13 amino acids. The germline V gene has CDR1 SGHTA and CDR2 FQGNSA. V lost 5 bases and J lost 7, with 14 bases in between. The CDR3, as DNA: TGTGCCAGCAGCCAATTTCTCGAAGCGACCCAGTACTTC. Translated, it gives CASSQFLEATQYF.

This clonotype was observed a single time. One end of the junction fails to match germline, which may point to a read error. This chain links TRBV10-3 with TRBJ2-7; possibly TRBD1 for D (6 bases). The CDR3 is made up of 14 amino acids. In germline, CDR1 is ENHRY, CDR2 SYGVKD. This chain's CDR3 is CAISESPGVDDQYF. The CDR3 DNA reads as TGTGCCATCAGTGAAAGCCCAGGGGTTGACGATCAGTACTTC.

This clonotype was found a few times. The V call is TRBV10-1, the J call TRBJ1-2; TRBD1 agrees at 8 bases. The CDR3 consists of 11 residues. The germline V gene encodes CDR1 WNHNN and CDR2 SYGVQD (reference sequence). The ends lost 10 bases at V and 6 bases at J; junction bases unmatched: 4. CDR3 region: CATGQGNGYTF. DNA for the CDR3: TGCGCCACAGGACAGGGCAATGGCTACACCTTC.

The chain carries TRBV7-8 and TRBJ2-3; 7 bases fit TRBD2. From germline, CDR1 is SGHVS and CDR2 FQNEAQ. The CDR3 is 16 amino acids. V lost 0 bases to trimming and J lost 8 bases; unmatched junction nucleotides: 11. CDR3 amino acids: CASSLATSTYTSTQYF. The CDR3 coding sequence is TGTGCCAGCAGCTTAGCGACTAGCACGTACACTAGTACGCAGTATTTT.

V usage is TRBV20-1 and J usage is TRBJ2-1; 8 nucleotides line up with TRBD2. The trim removed 6 bases at V and 5 bases at J, leaving 12 bases unmatched. Per germline, CDR1 DFQATT and CDR2 SNEGSKA (reference sequence). This CDR3 region has 15 residues. CDR3 in amino acids: CSAAPGGGSNNEQFF. The CDR3 DNA follows: TGCAGTGCCGCCCCGGGGGGGGGTTCCAACAATGAGCAGTTCTTC.

The table lists this clonotype with a count of one. V is TRBV2 and J is TRBJ1-1, with a tentative D call TRBD1 (5 bases). CDR3 length equals 15 residues. Germline V lookup: CDR1 SNHLY, CDR2 FYNNEI. The ends were cut back, 6 bases at V and 3 bases at J, with 17 bases in the middle. The CDR3 protein is CASRLLGDSHTEAFF. The CDR3 DNA follows: TGTGCCAGCAGACTGCTCGGTGACAGCCACACTGAAGCTTTCTTT.

This clonotype is a singleton in its sample. This chain connects TRBV2 to TRBJ2-5, with D uncertain. The ends were cut back, 6 bases at V and 6 bases at J, with 5 bases in the middle. The germline V gene encodes CDR1 SNHLY and CDR2 FYNNEI. The CDR3 runs 10 residues. CDR3 amino acids: CASSKKTQYF. The CDR3 coding sequence is TGTGCCAGCAGCAAAAAGACCCAGTACTTC.

The rearrangement joins TRBV9 to TRBJ2-5; D is uncertain. Germline-derived CDR1 and CDR2 are SGDLS and YYNGEE. V was trimmed by 5 bases and J by 11 bases, leaving 25 bases between them. The CDR3 has 15 amino acids. CDR3 region: CASRITGSNQDKQYF. In DNA form, the CDR3 reads TGTGCCAGCAGGATAACCGGAAGCAATCAAGACAAGCAGTACTTC.

A remark on this clonotype: A much larger clonotype is one base distant, so this may be a read error. CDR3 in DNA: TGTGCCAGCAGTTACCGGGACAGATATCAGCCCCAGCATTTT. It yields the protein CASSYRDRYQPQHF. V and J are TRBV25-1 and TRBJ1-5; the match to TRBD1 covers 7 bases. With 5 bases clipped from V and 5 bases from J, the junction kept 6 bases outside the gene matches. The germline CDR1 and CDR2 sequences are MGHDK and SYGVNS. The CDR3 has 14 residues.

This clonotype showed up just once. As the CDR3 is not closed by the conserved phenylalanine or tryptophan, this likely results from a read error. J is TRBJ2-7 and V is TRBV5-8, with a possible D match to TRBD1 (5 bases). V was clipped by 5 bases and J by 7 bases, with 13 bases between them. CDR1 SGHTS and CDR2 YDEGEE come from the germline V gene. The CDR3 is made up of 12 amino acids. The CDR3 region has the DNA TGTGCCAGCAGTTTTGGACCAGGGGAGCAGTACTCC. Translated, it gives CASSFGPGEQYS.

With regard to this clonotype: The conserved phenylalanine or tryptophan is not found at the CDR3 terminus, so this likely reflects a read error. The DNA is left out, because the CDR3 cannot be placed on it with certainty; the CDR3 is given as TCRdb lists it. The chain links TRBV7-3 to TRBJ1-6; TRBD1, the table's D call, lacks a check against the DNA. Germline CDR1 and CDR2: SGHTA and FQGTGA. From its first to its last residue, the CDR3 has 13 amino acids. This chain's CDR3 is CASSSGTGGPSST.

About this clonotype itself: A junction boundary mismatches the germline segment, possibly from a read error. This chain uses TRBV9 with TRBJ1-2; D may be TRBD1 (5 bases). The CDR3 has 14 residues. Germline V gene data show CDR1 as SGDLS and CDR2 as YYNGEE. The chain's CDR3 is CASSVGGIRDGYSF. Written as DNA, the CDR3 is TGTGCCAGCAGTGTTGGCGGGATTAGGGACGGCTACTCCTTC.

The CDR3 DNA sequence: TGTGCCAGCGGAGACACCGGACAGTACACCCAGCATTTT. This gives the protein CASGDTGQYTQHF. The V and J genes are TRBV6-5 and TRBJ1-5; perhaps TRBD1 as D (6 bases). Between the trimmed V and J ends, which lost 8 bases and 11 bases, there was a span of 19 bases. Per the germline V gene, CDR1 is MNHEY and CDR2 is SVGAGI. The CDR3 contains 13 residues.